The rows below give T cell receptor beta chains drawn from one sample of a study of T cell responses to AZD1222 COVID-19 vaccine. The data were produced by immunoSEQ multiplex PCR, yet TCRdb's version contains in-frame clones alone and is incomplete. The table records around 150,000 clones, 85% to 95% of them present only once. Specimen: peripheral blood, collected on day 0 of AZD1222 vaccination. These receptors were collected from an adult in good health. The CDR3 runs from the conserved cysteine through the conserved F or W. Each record gives: clone size, J gene, V gene, D gene, CDR3 DNA, CDR3 protein. The D gene is left open where the match is weak. Size tells how often a clone was seen (once, few, many) or the class of an expanded clone, and some rows leave it out.

. TRBJ1-4 TRBV5-5 . TGTGCCAGCAGCTTGGTCCCGGGGGAAAAACTGTTTTTT CASSLVPGEKLFF
. TRBJ2-3 TRBV6-2/TRBV6-3 TRBD1 TGTGCCAGCAGTCCCGGGACAGGGGCAGATACGCAGTATTTT CASSPGTGADTQYF
few TRBJ1-1 TRBV29-1 TRBD1 TGCAGCGTTGAAAGACAGGGAAACACTGAAGCTTTCTTT CSVERQGNTEAFF
. TRBJ2-3 TRBV30 . TGTGCCTGGACTGTTGGGGGACGGCAGACAGATACGCAGTATTTT CAWTVGGRQTDTQYF
. TRBJ1-2 TRBV5-1 . TGCGCCAGCAGCTTAGGGCGGTCAAACTATGGCTACACCTTC CASSLGRSNYGYTF
. TRBJ1-3 TRBV28 TRBD1 TGTGCCAGCAGTTTGAGGTTCGGACAGGTCCCTCAATCTGGAAACACCATATATTTT CASSLRFGQVPQSGNTIYF
. TRBJ2-7 TRBV11-1 TRBD2 TGTGCCAGCAGCCAGACGGGACTAGCGGATTACGAGCAGTACTTC CASSQTGLADYEQYF
. TRBJ1-2 TRBV29-1 . TGCAGTGCCGGGAGGGAGGGAAGCTATGGCTACACCTTC CSAGREGSYGYTF
. TRBJ2-3 TRBV2 . TGTGCCAGCAGTGAAGATGTAGGCACAGATACGCAGTATTTT CASSEDVGTDTQYF
once TRBJ1-3 TRBV30 . TGTGCCTGGAGTGTACCGTCACAGGTAGCGTCAGGAAACACCATATATTTT CAWSVPSQVASGNTIYF
. TRBJ2-3 TRBV3-1/TRBV3-2 TRBD1 TGTGCCAGCAGCCAAGATATCGGGACAGACCTTTACACAGATACGCAGTATTTT CASSQDIGTDLYTDTQYF
once TRBJ1-2 TRBV11-2 . TGTGCCAGCAGCTTAGCCCCATCTGGACATGGCTACACCTTC CASSLAPSGHGYTF
. TRBJ1-5 TRBV5-1 . TGCGCCAGCTCCCTCTCAGGGGCCCCAAATCAGCCCCAGCATTTT CASSLSGAPNQPQHF
. TRBJ1-2 TRBV28 TRBD1 TGTGCCAGCAGTTTACCCCGGGGACAGAGCTTTGGCTACACCTTC CASSLPRGQSFGYTF
. TRBJ1-5 TRBV18 . TGTGCCAGCTCACCACCCGGGGAGGTCAATCAGCCCCAGCATTTT CASSPPGEVNQPQHF
. TRBJ1-1 TRBV6-5 . TGTGCCAGCACCGGGTACACTGAAGCTTTCTTT CASTGYTEAFF
. TRBJ2-6 TRBV28 . TGTGCCAGCAGGGGCTCTGGGGCCAACGTCCTGACTTTC CASRGSGANVLTF
. TRBJ1-4 TRBV28 . TGTGCCAGCAGCTGGGGGGGCCCGGGTGAAAAACTGTTTTTT CASSWGGPGEKLFF
once TRBJ2-7 TRBV28 TRBD1 TGTGCCAGCAGTAGGGGACAGTACGAGCAGTACTTC CASSRGQYEQYF
few TRBJ2-1 TRBV10-1 TRBD2 TGCGCCAGCACCCCGGGGACTAGCGGGAGATATGGTGAGCAGTTCTTC CASTPGTSGRYGEQFF
. TRBJ2-5 TRBV2 TRBD2 TGTGCCAGCAGTGAATGGTCGACGGGGAGGGGAAGAGAGACCCAGTACTTC CASSEWSTGRGRETQYF
once TRBJ2-4 TRBV27 . TGTGCCAGCAGTACTCACTATCGACCCGAAGCCAAAAACATTCAGTACTTC CASSTHYRPEAKNIQYF
. TRBJ2-2 TRBV9 . TGTGCCAGCAGCGTTAGAGGGACGGGCAACACCGGGGAGCTGTTTTTT CASSVRGTGNTGELFF
once TRBJ1-2 TRBV29-1 . TGCAGCGTTGAGGAGGGGGGGAACTATGGCTACACCTTC CSVEEGGNYGYTF